The clone carrying this TCR beta chain came up a few times. Repertoires were generated with immunoSEQ multiplex PCR, while TCRdb's copy carries only in-frame clones and drops some. The sample yields about 120,000 clones, roughly nine tenths seen once. The sample belongs to a study of control samples from healthy donors and cancer patients. The CDR3 has 14 residues. Germline lookup yields CDR1 MNHEY and CDR2 SVGEGT. V dropped 4 bases and J dropped 3; count of bases not matched to a gene: 3. The TCR comes from a man between 45 and 60 years old in good health. The gene calls are TRBV6-2 or TRBV6-3 and TRBJ2-7; 10 nucleotides match TRBD1. The sequenced sample was blood. The CDR3 bases are TGTGCCAGCAGTTCCAGGGACAGGGGCTACGAGCAGTACTTC. This encodes CASSSRDRGYEQYF.